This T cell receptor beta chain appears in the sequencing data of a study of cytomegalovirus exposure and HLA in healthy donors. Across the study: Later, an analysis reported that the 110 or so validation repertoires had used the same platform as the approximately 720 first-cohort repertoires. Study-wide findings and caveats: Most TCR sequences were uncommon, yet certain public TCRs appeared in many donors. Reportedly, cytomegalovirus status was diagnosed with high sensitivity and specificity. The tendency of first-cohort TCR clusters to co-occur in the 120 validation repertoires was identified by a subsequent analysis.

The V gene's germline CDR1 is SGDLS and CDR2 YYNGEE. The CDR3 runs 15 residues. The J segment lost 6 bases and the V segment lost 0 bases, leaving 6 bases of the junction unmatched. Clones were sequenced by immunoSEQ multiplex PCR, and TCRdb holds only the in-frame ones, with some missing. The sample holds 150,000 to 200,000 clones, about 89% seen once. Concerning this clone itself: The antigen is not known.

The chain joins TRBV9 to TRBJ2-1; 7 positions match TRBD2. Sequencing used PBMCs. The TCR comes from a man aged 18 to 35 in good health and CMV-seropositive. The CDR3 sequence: CASSVAGGLGNEQFF. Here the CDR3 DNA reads TGTGCCAGCAGCGTAGCGGGGGGACTGGGCAATGAGCAGTTCTTC.